Each of the 30 T cell receptor beta chains below was sequenced from the same sample in a study of blood T cell repertoires in COVID-19. The method was immunoSEQ multiplex PCR; TCRdb's version includes in-frame clones alone and lacks a portion of them. Of roughly 25,000 clones listed, roughly 66% are singletons. The sample taken for sequencing was peripheral blood. All receptors derive from a man aged 55 to 70 with active or convalescent COVID-19.

V usage is TRBV5-1 and J usage is TRBJ1-1; the match to TRBD1 covers 7 bases. Germline V gene data show CDR1 as SGHRS and CDR2 as YFSETQ. The trim removed 4 bases at V and 5 bases at J, leaving 14 bases unmatched. This CDR3 is built from 16 residues. The CDR3 sequence is CASSPGQWSRVTEAFF. The CDR3 DNA reads TGCGCCAGCAGCCCGGGACAGTGGAGTCGGGTTACTGAAGCTTTCTTT.

The chain is built from TRBV10-1 and TRBJ1-1; no firm D call. V was cut by 7 bases and J by 0 bases, with 9 bases left in between. The CDR3 is 13 residues long. Looked up from germline, CDR1 is WNHNN and CDR2 is SYGVQD (reference sequence). Here the CDR3 reads CASTARLNTEAFF. Here the CDR3 DNA reads TGCGCCAGCACAGCCAGGCTGAACACTGAAGCTTTCTTT.

V usage is TRBV10-1 and J usage is TRBJ1-1; D remains unclear. Germline V lookup: CDR1 WNHNN, CDR2 SYGVQD (reference sequence). This CDR3 spans 13 amino acids. Trimming removed 4 bases at V and 0 bases at J, with 6 bases between. Here the CDR3 DNA reads TGCGCCAGCAGTGCCGAGTTGAACACTGAAGCTTTCTTT. Protein sequence: CASSAELNTEAFF.

The gene calls are TRBV5-1 and TRBJ1-4, with D possibly being TRBD1 (5 bases). CDR1 is SGHRS and CDR2 is YFSETQ in the germline V gene. The V end lost 0 bases, the J end lost 7 bases, and 16 bases lay between the germline ends. The CDR3 extends over 16 amino acids. In DNA form, the CDR3 reads TGCGCCAGCAGCTTGGTCCCCGGGGGAGACAGTGAAAAACTGTTTTTT. This codes for CASSLVPGGDSEKLFF. Drawing the rest from reference TRBV5-1 and TRBJ1-4, the complete variable domain is KAGVTQTPRYLIKTRGQQVTLSCSPISGHRSVSWYQQTPGQGLQFLFEYFSETQRNKGNFPGRFSGRQFSNSRSEMNVSTLELGDSALYLCASSLVPGGDSEKLFFGSGTQLSVL.

The V gene is TRBV3-1 (or the pseudogene TRBV3-2), the J gene TRBJ1-2, with D unclear. V shed 4 bases and J shed 8 bases, with 8 bases lying between them. This CDR3 is built from 11 residues. Looked up from germline, CDR1 is LGHDT and CDR2 is YNNKEL (reference sequence). Here the CDR3 reads CASSRTGGYTF. In nucleotides, the CDR3 is TGTGCCAGCAGCCGGACGGGGGGCTACACCTTC.

The rearrangement joins TRBV19 to TRBJ1-1; D might be TRBD1 (5 bases). The CDR3 is 14 amino acids. CDR1 and CDR2 from the germline V gene are LNHDA and SQIVND (reference sequence). Trimming took off 3 bases at V and 1 base at J, with 9 bases between the two ends. The CDR3 coding sequence is TGTGCCAGTAGTATGACCGGACAGAACACTGAAGCTTTCTTT. The encoded protein is CASSMTGQNTEAFF. Variable domain in full (rest from reference TRBV19 and TRBJ1-1): DGGITQSPKYLFRKEGQNVTLSCEQNLNHDAMYWYRQDPGQGLRLIYYSQIVNDFQKGDIAEGYSVSREKKESFPLTVTSAQKNPTAFYLCASSMTGQNTEAFFGQGTRLTVV.

For the CDR3, the DNA is TGTGCCAGCAGCGTAGGGCGGGGGGCCAGCACAGATACGCAGTATTTT. Amino acids: CASSVGRGASTDTQYF. The V gene is TRBV9, the J gene TRBJ2-3, with 8 bases lining up with TRBD2. Per the germline V gene, CDR1 is SGDLS and CDR2 is YYNGEE. The J segment lost 0 bases and the V segment lost 0 bases, leaving 3 bases of the junction unmatched. This CDR3 has 16 residues.

The V gene is TRBV9, the J gene TRBJ2-2; no firm D call. CDR1 and CDR2 (germline): SGDLS, YYNGEE. The CDR3 is made up of 16 amino acids. The V end was cut by 4 bases, the J end by 2 bases, with 15 bases between. CDR3 in DNA: TGTGCCAGCAGCCGCGCCCCAGGATTAAACACCGGGGAGCTGTTTTTT. Its translation is CASSRAPGLNTGELFF.

The chain links TRBV6-1 to TRBJ2-2; D unclear. V lost 0 bases, J lost 2 bases, and 7 bases lay in between. The CDR3 has 15 amino acids. Germline V CDR1 and CDR2: MNHNS, SASEGT. The CDR3 DNA follows: TGTGCCAGCAGTGAAGCGCGCCATAACACCGGGGAGCTGTTTTTT. As protein: CASSEARHNTGELFF.

V and J are TRBV3-1 (or the pseudogene TRBV3-2) and TRBJ1-1; the D gene is possibly TRBD1 (6 bases). Trimming stripped 4 bases from V and 4 bases from J, with 13 bases between. There are 14 residues in the CDR3. Germline values: CDR1 LGHDT, CDR2 YNNKEL (reference sequence). The DNA for the CDR3 is TGTGCCAGCAGCCTTCTAGGGGGGGGCACTGAAGCTTTCTTT. This gives the protein CASSLLGGGTEAFF.

Regarding this clone: The junction shows a germline mismatch at one end, possibly a read error. This chain uses TRBV5-1 with TRBJ1-4; 8 bases map to TRBD1. The CDR3 has 15 amino acids. Germline V CDR1 and CDR2: SGHRS, YFSETQ. The CDR3 region is CASSPGTGTYEKLFF. The CDR3 DNA reads TGCGCCAGCAGCCCGGGGACAGGAACTTATGAAAAACTGTTTTTT.

The CDR3 is CASRRQGGNQPQHF. The CDR3 DNA is TGTGCCAGCAGAAGACAGGGGGGCAATCAGCCCCAGCATTTT. The chain carries TRBV6-5 and TRBJ1-5, with 9 bases fitting TRBD1. In germline, CDR1 is MNHEY, CDR2 SVGAGI. The CDR3 is 14 residues long. The ends lost 6 bases at V and 2 bases at J; junction bases unmatched: 2.

The chain combines TRBV20-1 with TRBJ1-5, with D unresolved. The CDR3 runs to 14 residues. Germline V lookup: CDR1 DFQATT, CDR2 SNEGSKA (reference sequence). The V end lost 3 bases, the J end lost 0 bases, and 9 bases lay between the germline ends. In DNA, the CDR3 is TGCAGTGCTAGTGAGGGCTTTAGCAATCAGCCCCAGCATTTT. It codes for CSASEGFSNQPQHF.

The rearrangement joins TRBV5-1 to TRBJ2-7; D may be TRBD2 (5 bases). This CDR3 has 17 amino acids. Trimming stripped 2 bases from V and 2 bases from J, with 20 bases between. Per germline, CDR1 SGHRS and CDR2 YFSETQ. The CDR3 DNA sequence: TGCGCCAGCAGCTTTCTAGTTGCCGGGGATTTAGCCTACGAGCAGTACTTC. Translating it yields CASSFLVAGDLAYEQYF.

The chain links TRBV10-3 to TRBJ1-1, with no clear D. With 4 bases removed from V and 1 base from J, the gap between germline ends came to 7 bases. CDR3 length: 13 amino acids. Germline V gene data show CDR1 as ENHRY and CDR2 as SYGVKD. CDR3 sequence: CAISVGTNTEAFF. CDR3 bases: TGTGCCATCAGTGTCGGTACGAACACTGAAGCTTTCTTT.

This rearrangement joins TRBV19 to TRBJ1-4; tentatively, D is TRBD1 (6 bases). Looked up from germline, CDR1 is LNHDA and CDR2 is SQIVND (reference sequence). The CDR3 contains 15 residues. V was pared by 4 bases and J by 2 bases, with 11 bases between. The CDR3 sequence is CASSSGGLTNEKLFF. CDR3 bases: TGTGCCAGTAGTAGCGGGGGGCTTACTAATGAAAAACTGTTTTTT.

The genes are TRBV19 and TRBJ2-1, with TRBD2 identical over 9 bases. The trim removed 0 bases at V and 9 bases at J, leaving 9 bases unmatched. The CDR3 has 16 residues. Germline V gene lookup returns CDR1 LNHDA and CDR2 SQIVND (reference sequence). CDR3 in amino acids: CASSIDRLAGAGEQFF. In DNA form, the CDR3 reads TGTGCCAGTAGTATAGATCGGTTAGCGGGGGCTGGTGAGCAGTTCTTC.

This rearrangement joins TRBV25-1 to TRBJ1-4; tentative D call: TRBD1 (5 bases). Looked up from germline, CDR1 is MGHDK and CDR2 is SYGVNS. The CDR3 loop spans 13 amino acids. V shed 4 bases and J shed 8 bases, with 11 bases lying between them. This CDR3 is CASSGQGNEKLFF. The CDR3 coding sequence is TGTGCCAGCAGTGGGCAGGGTAACGAAAAACTGTTTTTT.

The J gene is TRBJ1-5, the V gene TRBV5-8; the D is unclear. This CDR3 has 14 amino acids. Germline values: CDR1 SGHTS, CDR2 YDEGEE. V lost 4 bases and J lost 4, with 12 bases in between. The CDR3 loop reads CASSRGLNNQPQHF. CDR3 nucleotide sequence: TGTGCCAGCAGCCGCGGACTGAATAATCAGCCCCAGCATTTT.

This clone was recorded only once. The chain recombines TRBV19 with TRBJ1-6, with 9 nucleotides matching TRBD1. The CDR3 length is 14 residues. Trimming at V came to 7 bases and at J to 9 bases, leaving 7 bases not matched to a gene. Germline CDR1 and CDR2: LNHDA and SQIVND (reference sequence). CDR3 DNA sequence: TGTGCCAGTACTGCGACAGGGGGGGCTTCACCCCTCCACTTT. Amino acid sequence: CASTATGGASPLHF. The full variable domain, in which reference TRBV19 and TRBJ1-6 provide the parts outside the CDR3, is DGGITQSPKYLFRKEGQNVTLSCEQNLNHDAMYWYRQDPGQGLRLIYYSQIVNDFQKGDIAEGYSVSREKKESFPLTVTSAQKNPTAFYLCASTATGGASPLHFGNGTRLTVT.

The chain links TRBV5-4 to TRBJ1-2; 11 nucleotides line up with TRBD1. V trimming: 10 bases; J trimming: 7 bases; junction bases outside the gene matches: 12. CDR1 is SGHNT and CDR2 is YYREEE in the germline V gene (reference sequence). This CDR3 spans 14 amino acids. CDR3 in DNA: TGTGCCTTCCGGGACAGGGGGACTTTTGTTGGCTACACCTTC. This encodes CAFRDRGTFVGYTF.

This clone occurred a few times. The chain is built from TRBV4-2 and TRBJ2-3; 10 bases are shared with TRBD1. The CDR3 extends over 16 amino acids. The V and J ends lost 0 bases and 4 bases, in that order; junction bases with no gene match: 4. Germline lookup yields CDR1 LGHNA and CDR2 YNFKEQ. The CDR3 bases are TGTGCCAGCAGCCAAGATGCGGGACAGGGGTCAGATACGCAGTATTTT. It codes for CASSQDAGQGSDTQYF.

This clone turned up a few times. The rearrangement links TRBV4-1 to TRBJ2-7, with TRBD2 matching over 8 bases. CDR1 and CDR2 from the germline V gene are MGHRA and YSYEKL. CDR3 length equals 16 residues. The J segment lost 0 bases and the V segment lost 4 bases, leaving 8 bases of the junction unmatched. The CDR3 bases are TGCGCCAGCAGCCGGACTAGCCTGGACCCCTCCTACGAGCAGTACTTC. It specifies CASSRTSLDPSYEQYF.

This clone occurred once. This chain uses TRBV14 with TRBJ2-7; 7 bases are shared with TRBD2. Losses at the gene ends were 0 bases for V and 6 bases for J; bases not matched to a gene: 20. CDR1 is SGHDN, CDR2 FVKESK, per germline. The CDR3 length is 19 residues. The CDR3 sequence is CASSQDWWEGLPGYGEQYF. CDR3 nucleotides: TGTGCCAGCAGCCAAGATTGGTGGGAGGGCCTTCCGGGCTACGGCGAGCAGTACTTC.

The chain employs TRBV3-1 (or the pseudogene TRBV3-2) and TRBJ2-3; 7 positions match TRBD2. The trim removed 0 bases at V and 5 bases at J, leaving 8 bases unmatched. This CDR3 contains 16 residues. CDR1 and CDR2 (germline): LGHDT, YNNKEL (reference sequence). CDR3 bases: TGTGCCAGCAGCCAAGATGGTTGGGGGAGGGGAGATACGCAGTATTTT. Its translation is CASSQDGWGRGDTQYF.

This chain uses TRBV7-3 with TRBJ2-3; 9 bases align to TRBD2. The CDR3 has 21 amino acids. V dropped 2 bases and J dropped 0; count of bases not matched to a gene: 18. CDR1 is SGHTA and CDR2 is FQGTGA in the germline V gene. The CDR3 DNA sequence: TGTGCCAGCAGCTTAGGAGTAGGTAGCGGGAGAGGGGGGACTAGCACAGATACGCAGTATTTT. Translating gives CASSLGVGSGRGGTSTDTQYF.

This clone was counted a few times. This chain joins TRBV7-9 and TRBJ1-5; D might be TRBD1 (6 bases). V was pared by 3 bases and J by 7 bases, with 10 bases between. The germline CDR1 and CDR2 sequences are SEHNR and FQNEAQ (reference sequence). The CDR3 extends over 13 amino acids. CDR3 protein: CASSFSGDQPQHF. CDR3 DNA sequence: TGTGCCAGCAGCTTCTCAGGGGACCAGCCCCAGCATTTT.

This sequence joins TRBV6-2 or TRBV6-3 and TRBJ2-5; 13 bases agree with TRBD2. The trim removed 0 bases at V and 5 bases at J, leaving 0 bases unmatched. The CDR3 is 15 residues long. Germline CDR1 is MNHEY and CDR2 is SVGEGT. The CDR3 DNA sequence: TGTGCCAGCAGTTACTCGACTAGCGGGGGGGAGACCCAGTACTTC. Translation gives CASSYSTSGGETQYF.

The rearrangement uses TRBV14 and TRBJ1-2; D is uncertain. The CDR3 covers 15 residues. Trimming cost V 1 base and J 4 bases, with 13 bases left between them. Per the germline V gene, CDR1 is SGHDN and CDR2 is FVKESK. CDR3 bases: TGTGCCAGCAGCCAAGTTAGCTCGAGTGTCTATGGCTACACCTTC. Protein: CASSQVSSSVYGYTF.

With regard to this clone: Within the sample, other DNA sequences also encode this same CDR3. J is TRBJ1-2 and V is TRBV5-1, with TRBD1 identical over 8 bases. CDR1 and CDR2 from the germline V gene are SGHRS and YFSETQ. There are 13 residues in the CDR3. V trimming: 2 bases; J trimming: 5 bases; junction bases outside the gene matches: 2. The CDR3 reads CASSFGQGYGYTF. CDR3 nucleotide sequence: TGCGCCAGCAGCTTCGGACAGGGATATGGCTACACCTTC.